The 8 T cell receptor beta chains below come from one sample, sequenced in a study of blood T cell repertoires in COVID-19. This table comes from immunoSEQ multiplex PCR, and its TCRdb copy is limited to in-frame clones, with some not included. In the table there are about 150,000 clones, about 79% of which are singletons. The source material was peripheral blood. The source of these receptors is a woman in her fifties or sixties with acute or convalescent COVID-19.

The CDR3 is CSASGGVYQETQYF. CDR3 coding DNA: TGCAGTGCTAGTGGCGGGGTGTACCAAGAGACCCAGTACTTC. This chain joins TRBV20-1 and TRBJ2-5; weak D call: TRBD2 (6 bases). This CDR3 has 14 residues. The germline V gene has CDR1 DFQATT and CDR2 SNEGSKA (reference sequence). Deletions cut 3 bases from V and 0 bases from J, with 11 bases between.

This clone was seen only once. CDR3 residues: CSVPTGVEAFF. The CDR3 nucleotides read TGCAGCGTGCCGACAGGGGTTGAAGCTTTCTTT. V and J are TRBV29-1 and TRBJ1-1; 8 nucleotides match TRBD1. The CDR3 has 11 residues. Germline lookup yields CDR1 SQVTM and CDR2 ANQGSEA. Trimming at V came to 6 bases and at J to 7 bases, leaving 4 bases not matched to a gene.

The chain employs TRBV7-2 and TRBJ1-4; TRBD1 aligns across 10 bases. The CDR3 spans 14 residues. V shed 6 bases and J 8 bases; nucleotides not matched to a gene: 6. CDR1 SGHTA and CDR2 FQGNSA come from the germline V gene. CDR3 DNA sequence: TGTGCCAGCAGTCAAGGACAGGGGGGGGAAAAACTGTTTTTT. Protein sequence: CASSQGQGGEKLFF.

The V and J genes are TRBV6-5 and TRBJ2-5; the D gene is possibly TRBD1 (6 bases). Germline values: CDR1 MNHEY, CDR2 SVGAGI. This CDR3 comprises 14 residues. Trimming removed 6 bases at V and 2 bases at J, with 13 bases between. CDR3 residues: CASRPTGIQETQYF. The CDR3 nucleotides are TGTGCCAGCAGACCGACAGGTATTCAAGAGACCCAGTACTTC.

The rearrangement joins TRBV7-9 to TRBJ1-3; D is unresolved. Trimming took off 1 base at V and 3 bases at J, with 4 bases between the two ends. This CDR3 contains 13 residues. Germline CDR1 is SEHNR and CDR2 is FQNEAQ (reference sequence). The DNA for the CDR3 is TGTGCCAGCAGCTTAGGGAGTGGAAACACCATATATTTT. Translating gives CASSLGSGNTIYF. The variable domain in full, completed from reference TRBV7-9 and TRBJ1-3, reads DTGVSQNPRHKITKRGQNVTFRCDPISEHNRLYWYRQTLGQGPEFLTYFQNEAQLEKSRLLSDRFSAERPKGSFSTLEIQRTEQGDSAMYLCASSLGSGNTIYFGEGSWLTVV.

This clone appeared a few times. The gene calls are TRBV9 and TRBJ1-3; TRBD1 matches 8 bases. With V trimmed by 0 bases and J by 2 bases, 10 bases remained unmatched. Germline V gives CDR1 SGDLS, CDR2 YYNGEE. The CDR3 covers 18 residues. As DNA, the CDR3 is TGTGCCAGCAGCGTAGCTACTACGGCAGGGGGCGCTGGAAACACCATATATTTT. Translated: CASSVATTAGGAGNTIYF.

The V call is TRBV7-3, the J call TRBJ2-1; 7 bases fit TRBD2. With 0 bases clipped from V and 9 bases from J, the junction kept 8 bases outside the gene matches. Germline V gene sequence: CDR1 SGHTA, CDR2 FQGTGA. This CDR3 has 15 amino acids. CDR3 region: CASSLTRTRSGEQFF. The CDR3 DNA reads TGTGCCAGCAGCTTAACCCGGACTAGATCGGGTGAGCAGTTCTTC. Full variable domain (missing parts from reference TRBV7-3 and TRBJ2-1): GAGVSQTPSNKVTEKGKYVELRCDPISGHTALYWYRQSLGQGPEFLIYFQGTGAADDSGLPNDRFFAVRPEGSVSTLKIQRTERGDSAVYLCASSLTRTRSGEQFFGPGTRLTVL.

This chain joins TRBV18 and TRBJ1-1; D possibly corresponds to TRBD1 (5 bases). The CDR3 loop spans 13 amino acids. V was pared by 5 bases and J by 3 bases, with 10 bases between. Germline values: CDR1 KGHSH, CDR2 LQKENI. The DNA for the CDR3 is TGTGCCAGCTCAGCGACAGTAGACACTGAAGCTTTCTTT. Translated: CASSATVDTEAFF.